The 6 T cell receptor beta chains presented below share a single source sample, sequenced in a study of T cell repertoires in cytomegalovirus infection. TCRdb redid the calling of the reads with MiXCR, one entry per CDR3 protein. This table has approximately 140,000 distinct CDR3 sequences, 5% to 6.5% appearing once. Material for sequencing was PBMCs. All receptors derive from a human donor in good health (CMV status not recorded). Some clones in this sample may be carry-over from other donors' samples.

This clonotype was detected a few times. The chain carries TRBV12-3 or TRBV12-4 and TRBJ2-5; TRBD1 or TRBD2 may be the D gene (6 bases each). This CDR3 comprises 13 residues. The V gene lost 11 bases and the J gene lost 2 bases, with 15 bases spanning the gap. The CDR3 sequence is CACRRGAQETQYF. The CDR3 DNA follows: TGTGCCTGTCGAAGGGGGGCTCAAGAGACCCAGTACTTC.

At least ten counts were recorded for this clonotype. J is TRBJ1-3 and V is TRBV7-8, with unresolved D. The CDR3 contains 15 residues. The V and J ends lost 2 bases and 7 bases respectively, with 15 bases between them. Germline CDR1 and CDR2: SGHVS and FQNEAQ. CDR3 nucleotide sequence: TGTGCCAGCAGCTTAACTGACACGCCGGGGAACACCATATATTTT. As protein: CASSLTDTPGNTIYF.

This clonotype was seen a few times. The chain couples TRBV29-1 to TRBJ2-3, with TRBD1 identical over 7 bases. Germline CDR1 SQVTM, CDR2 ANQGSEA. There are 15 residues in the CDR3. Trimming took 4 bases from V and 1 from J; bases not matched to a gene: 8. The CDR3 region has the DNA TGCAGCGTTGCGGAGGCCGGGACAGGCACAGATACGCAGTATTTT. Encoded protein: CSVAEAGTGTDTQYF.

This clonotype has ten or more counts. The V call is TRBV28, the J call TRBJ2-3; D is unclear. V shed 6 bases and J shed 3 bases, with 13 bases lying between them. Looked up from germline, CDR1 is MDHEN and CDR2 is SYDVKM. The length of the CDR3 is 14 residues. CDR3 amino acids: CASSLRAETDTQYF. The CDR3 DNA follows: TGTGCCAGCAGCCTTAGGGCTGAAACAGATACGCAGTATTTT.

In this sample, this clonotype turned up many times. This rearrangement joins TRBV7-2 to TRBJ2-3; TRBD2 agrees at 8 bases. Germline assignment: CDR1 SGHTA and CDR2 FQGNSA. The CDR3 is 14 amino acids. The junction had 1 base not matched to a gene; V was cut back by 1 base and J by 4 bases. The CDR3 DNA follows: TGTGCCAGCAGCTTAGGACTAGCGTCAGATACGCAGTATTTT. Translation gives CASSLGLASDTQYF.

The chain recombines TRBV24-1 with TRBJ2-3, with D possibly being TRBD1 or TRBD2 (6 bases each). Germline CDR1 is KGHDR and CDR2 is SFDVKD. CDR3 length equals 14 residues. V was shortened by 4 bases and J by 3 bases, with 10 bases between the two germline ends. The CDR3 coding sequence is TGTGCCACCAGTGAGGGGGCGGGGACAGATACGCAGTATTTT. It codes for CATSEGAGTDTQYF.